These 26 T cell receptor beta chains share one sample of origin, sequenced in a study of blood T cell repertoires in COVID-19. The table came from immunoSEQ multiplex PCR; TCRdb's copy has only in-frame clones and leaves some out. This table has 250,000 to 300,000 clones, 86% appearing once. Input material: peripheral blood. The source is a young woman with COVID-19, enrolled during active disease.

The genes are TRBV30 and TRBJ1-1, with no clear D. This CDR3 is 12 amino acids long. Germline assignment: CDR1 GTSNPN and CDR2 SVGIG (reference sequence). Trimming stripped 8 bases from V and 0 bases from J, with 10 bases between. In nucleotides, the CDR3 is TGTGCCCGCAGTATCATGAACACTGAAGCTTTCTTT. Translating it yields CARSIMNTEAFF.

The gene calls are TRBV6-2 or TRBV6-3 and TRBJ2-7, with D uncertain. V dropped 2 bases and J dropped 2 bases, with 7 bases sitting between them. CDR3 length equals 13 residues. Germline V gene lookup returns CDR1 MNHEY and CDR2 SVGEGT. The CDR3 sequence: CASSYGGPYEQYF. Written as DNA, the CDR3 is TGTGCCAGCAGTTACGGCGGTCCCTACGAGCAGTACTTC.

V and J are TRBV27 and TRBJ2-1; D unresolved. Germline lookup yields CDR1 MNHEY and CDR2 SMNVEV (reference sequence). V shed 5 bases and J shed 3 bases, with 8 bases lying between them. This CDR3 comprises 13 residues. In DNA form, the CDR3 reads TGTGCCAGCAGTCCGTACAGCTACAATGAGCAGTTCTTC. Translated: CASSPYSYNEQFF.

This clone has only one observation. The chain carries TRBV2 and TRBJ2-1; a possible D gene is TRBD2 (5 bases). V was trimmed by 6 bases and J by 8 bases, leaving 8 bases between them. CDR3 length: 11 residues. The germline V gene encodes CDR1 SNHLY and CDR2 FYNNEI. The CDR3 reads CASRRTYEQFF. DNA of the CDR3: TGTGCCAGCAGGCGGACTTATGAGCAGTTCTTC.

This clone was seen once. V is TRBV5-3 and J is TRBJ1-5; a weak D match, TRBD1 (6 bases). TRBV5-3 belongs to the ORF category, with a function that is uncertain. The CDR3 consists of 19 residues. The V and J ends lost 4 bases and 0 bases respectively, with 23 bases between them. Here the CDR3 DNA reads TGTGCCAGAAGCCTTATAAAGCGGGACACCTCTTATAGCAATCAGCCCCAGCATTTT. It translates to CARSLIKRDTSYSNQPQHF.

The rearrangement joins TRBV5-4 to TRBJ2-7; no definite D call. The V end was cut by 0 bases, the J end by 2 bases, with 6 bases between. This CDR3 comprises 13 residues. From germline, CDR1 is SGHNT and CDR2 YYREEE (reference sequence). CDR3 nucleotides: TGTGCCAGCAGCTTGGGTCGTGCCTACGAGCAGTACTTC. It is translated as CASSLGRAYEQYF.

V gene TRBV29-1 combines with J gene TRBJ2-7; 16 positions agree with TRBD2. Germline V lookup: CDR1 SQVTM, CDR2 ANQGSEA. The CDR3 is made up of 19 amino acids. V shed 5 bases and J 2 bases; nucleotides not matched to a gene: 15. This chain's CDR3 is CSVTDGTSGGALITYEQYF. The CDR3 DNA reads as TGCAGCGTTACGGATGGGACTAGCGGGGGGGCCCTTATAACCTACGAGCAGTACTTC.

The chain is built from TRBV7-8 and TRBJ2-7; no clear D gene. Per germline, CDR1 SGHVS and CDR2 FQNEAQ. The CDR3 extends over 13 amino acids. Trimming removed 5 bases at V and 7 bases at J, with 15 bases between. This chain's CDR3 is CASSLRPLGEQYF. The CDR3 DNA follows: TGTGCCAGCAGCCTGAGGCCCCTCGGGGAGCAGTACTTC.

Concerning this clone itself: The sample holds other DNA sequences that translate to the same CDR3. The V gene is TRBV19, the J gene TRBJ1-2; 7 positions match TRBD1. There are 14 residues in the CDR3. Germline CDR1 is LNHDA and CDR2 is SQIVND (reference sequence). V lost 2 bases and J lost 2; bases outside the gene matches: 2. The CDR3 DNA is TGTGCCAGTAGTATACCGACAGGGAACTATGGCTACACCTTC. Translated, it gives CASSIPTGNYGYTF.

The rearrangement uses TRBV4-1 and TRBJ1-5; D remains ambiguous. The germline V gene has CDR1 MGHRA and CDR2 YSYEKL. The CDR3 has 16 amino acids. The V gene lost 1 base and the J gene lost 0 bases, with 10 bases spanning the gap. The CDR3 coding sequence is TGCGCCAGCAGCCAAGGGCAGGCTATTAGCAATCAGCCCCAGCATTTT. Translated, it gives CASSQGQAISNQPQHF.

J is TRBJ1-1 and V is TRBV7-2; D remains unclear. Germline assignment: CDR1 SGHTA and CDR2 FQGNSA. Between the trimmed V and J ends, which lost 5 bases and 6 bases, there was a span of 13 bases. The CDR3 extends over 13 amino acids. CDR3 nucleotide sequence: TGTGCCAGCAGCCCCCGGTGGGCCCCTGAAGCTTTCTTT. It encodes CASSPRWAPEAFF.

The V call is TRBV3-1 (or the pseudogene TRBV3-2), the J call TRBJ2-5; weak D call: TRBD2 (7 bases). The CDR3 is 15 amino acids. Looked up from germline, CDR1 is LGHDT and CDR2 is YNNKEL (reference sequence). V was shortened by 4 bases and J by 1 base, with 13 bases between the two germline ends. This chain's CDR3 is CASSLSAGAQETQYF. In nucleotides, the CDR3 is TGTGCCAGCAGCCTCTCGGCGGGGGCCCAAGAGACCCAGTACTTC.

The rearrangement uses TRBV30 and TRBJ1-1, with D possibly matching TRBD1 (5 bases). From germline, CDR1 is GTSNPN and CDR2 SVGIG (reference sequence). The length of the CDR3 is 12 residues. Trimming removed 3 bases from V and 6 bases from J, with 11 bases in between. The CDR3 here is CAWSLGGAEAFF. In DNA form, the CDR3 reads TGTGCCTGGAGCCTGGGGGGGGCTGAAGCTTTCTTT.

This chain uses TRBV6-7 with TRBJ2-3; D is unresolved. TRBV6-7 is identified as an open reading frame with a role that is uncertain. The CDR3 is made up of 15 amino acids. The V and J ends lost 7 bases and 4 bases respectively, with 18 bases between them. CDR3 sequence: CASKDPHYIADTQYF. The CDR3 DNA sequence: TGTGCCAGCAAAGATCCTCACTATATTGCAGATACGCAGTATTTT.

The chain employs TRBV5-1 and TRBJ2-3; 14 bases are shared with TRBD2. This CDR3 has 19 residues. The V gene end was trimmed by 0 bases and the J gene end by 4 bases; junction bases not matched to a gene: 10. CDR1 is SGHRS and CDR2 is YFSETQ in the germline V gene. Here the CDR3 reads CASSLVTTSGGATADTQYF. Here the CDR3 DNA reads TGCGCCAGCAGCTTGGTGACGACTAGCGGGGGGGCCACGGCAGATACGCAGTATTTT.

The chain recombines TRBV19 with TRBJ1-5; D unresolved. V lost 7 bases, J lost 1 base, and 11 bases lay in between. CDR3 size: 14 residues. In germline, CDR1 is LNHDA, CDR2 SQIVND (reference sequence). CDR3 sequence (DNA): TGTGCCAGTATGGGTCCCGGGAGCAATCAGCCCCAGCATTTT. Its translation is CASMGPGSNQPQHF.

The chain uses TRBV5-8 and TRBJ2-1; 7 bases line up with TRBD2. Germline CDR1 reads SGHTS; CDR2 reads YDEGEE. Losses at the gene ends were 0 bases for V and 6 bases for J; bases not matched to a gene: 6. The CDR3 has 15 residues. Here the CDR3 reads CASSLGTLASNEQFF. The CDR3 DNA follows: TGTGCCAGCAGCTTGGGCACACTAGCGAGCAATGAGCAGTTCTTC.

The chain links TRBV7-9 to TRBJ2-7; 10 bases map to TRBD1. Germline CDR1 and CDR2: SEHNR and FQNEAQ (reference sequence). J gave up 7 bases and V 5 bases, and 8 bases lay outside the gene matches. The CDR3 has 14 residues. The CDR3 region is CASSPRQGAGEQYF. The CDR3, as DNA: TGTGCCAGCAGCCCGAGACAGGGGGCGGGAGAGCAGTACTTC.

This chain connects TRBV6-4 to TRBJ1-4; D is unclear. CDR3 length: 11 residues. CDR1 MRHNA and CDR2 SNTAGT come from the germline V gene. With 9 bases removed from V and 7 bases from J, the gap between germline ends came to 9 bases. The CDR3 loop reads CARPLSEKLFF. The CDR3, as DNA: TGTGCCAGACCTCTATCTGAAAAACTGTTTTTT.

V is TRBV24-1 and J is TRBJ2-3; 10 bases match TRBD2. Germline-derived CDR1 and CDR2 are KGHDR and SFDVKD. V shed 4 bases, J shed 4 bases, and the junction held 7 bases outside the gene matches. The length of the CDR3 is 16 residues. This CDR3 is CATSEGSGGASDTQYF. The DNA of the CDR3 is TGTGCCACCAGTGAGGGGAGCGGGGGGGCATCAGATACGCAGTATTTT.

The J gene is TRBJ1-2, the V gene TRBV5-1; 7 bases match TRBD1. The CDR3 consists of 18 residues. CDR1 and CDR2 from the germline V gene are SGHRS and YFSETQ. The J segment lost 4 bases and the V segment lost 3 bases, leaving 18 bases of the junction unmatched. The CDR3 bases are TGCGCCAGCAGCTCGGGACAGCGCGAAGACCCTAATTTCTATGGCTACACCTTC. It codes for CASSSGQREDPNFYGYTF.

The genes are TRBV5-5 and TRBJ1-2, with D unresolved. V was pared by 1 base and J by 7 bases, with 8 bases between. CDR3 length: 12 residues. Per the germline V gene, CDR1 is SGHKS and CDR2 is YYEKEE (reference sequence). Here the CDR3 DNA reads TGTGCCAGCAGCTTGAACACGGGTGGCTACACCTTC. Translation gives CASSLNTGGYTF. Variable domain in full (rest from reference TRBV5-5 and TRBJ1-2): DAGVTQSPTHLIKTRGQQVTLRCSPISGHKSVSWYQQVLGQGPQFIFQYYEKEERGRGNFPDRFSARQFPNYSSELNVNALLLGDSALYLCASSLNTGGYTFGSGTRLTVV.

The V gene is TRBV5-1, the J gene TRBJ1-3, with TRBD1 as a possible D gene (5 bases). Germline CDR1 reads SGHRS; CDR2 reads YFSETQ. The CDR3 totals 15 residues. V lost 3 bases to trimming and J lost 0 bases, with 10 bases between them. The CDR3 loop reads CASSSRQLSGNTIYF. DNA of the CDR3: TGCGCCAGCAGCTCTCGACAGCTCTCTGGAAACACCATATATTTT. Full variable domain (outside the CDR3, taken from reference TRBV5-1 and TRBJ1-3): KAGVTQTPRYLIKTRGQQVTLSCSPISGHRSVSWYQQTPGQGLQFLFEYFSETQRNKGNFPGRFSGRQFSNSRSEMNVSTLELGDSALYLCASSSRQLSGNTIYFGEGSWLTVV.

The rearrangement joins TRBV7-9 to TRBJ2-2; 8 bases line up with TRBD1. The CDR3 has 13 amino acids. Germline V gene lookup returns CDR1 SEHNR and CDR2 FQNEAQ (reference sequence). V was clipped by 9 bases and J by 2 bases; unmatched bases: 2. CDR3 sequence reads: CARDRGNTGELFF. The CDR3 nucleotides read TGTGCCAGAGACAGGGGCAACACCGGGGAGCTGTTTTTT.

This rearrangement joins TRBV29-1 to TRBJ2-5; TRBD2 agrees at 8 bases. The V and J ends lost 5 bases and 5 bases, in that order; junction bases with no gene match: 7. Germline V CDR1 and CDR2: SQVTM, ANQGSEA. There are 13 residues in the CDR3. The CDR3 nucleotides are TGCAGCGTTTCGCGGGGGGCGGGGGAGACCCAGTACTTC. Its protein is CSVSRGAGETQYF.

The V call is TRBV6-5, the J call TRBJ2-5; 12 nucleotides align to TRBD2. Germline V CDR1 and CDR2: MNHEY, SVGAGI. The length of the CDR3 is 16 residues. The V and J ends lost 4 bases and 2 bases, in that order; junction bases with no gene match: 5. The CDR3 nucleotides are TGTGCCAGCAGTTTATCAACTAGCGGGGGGCAAGAGACCCAGTACTTC. This translates into CASSLSTSGGQETQYF.